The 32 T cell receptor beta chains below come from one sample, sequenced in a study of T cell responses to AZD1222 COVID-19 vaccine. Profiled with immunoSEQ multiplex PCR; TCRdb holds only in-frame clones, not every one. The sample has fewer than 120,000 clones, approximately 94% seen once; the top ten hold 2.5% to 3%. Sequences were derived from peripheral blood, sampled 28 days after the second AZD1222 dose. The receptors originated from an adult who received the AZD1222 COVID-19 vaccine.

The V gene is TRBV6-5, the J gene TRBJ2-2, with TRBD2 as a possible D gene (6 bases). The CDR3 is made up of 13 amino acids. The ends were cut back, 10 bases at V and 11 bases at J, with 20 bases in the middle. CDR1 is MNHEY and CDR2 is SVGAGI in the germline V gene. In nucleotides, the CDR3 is TGTGCCACCAGACGGGAGAACTTAGGAGAGCTGTTTTTT. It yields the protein CATRRENLGELFF.

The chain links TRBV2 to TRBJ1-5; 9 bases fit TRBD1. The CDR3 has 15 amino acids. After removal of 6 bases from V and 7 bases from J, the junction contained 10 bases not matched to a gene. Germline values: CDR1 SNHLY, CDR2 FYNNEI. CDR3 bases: TGTGCCAGCAGGGTGGACAGGGGAGAGGGCCAGCCCCAGCATTTT. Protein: CASRVDRGEGQPQHF.

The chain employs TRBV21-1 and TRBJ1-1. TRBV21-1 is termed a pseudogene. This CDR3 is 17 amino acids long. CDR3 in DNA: TGTGCCAGCAGCGAACCGGCCGTAAAGGCAAAGGACACTGAAGCTTTCTTT. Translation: CASSEPAVKAKDTEAFF.

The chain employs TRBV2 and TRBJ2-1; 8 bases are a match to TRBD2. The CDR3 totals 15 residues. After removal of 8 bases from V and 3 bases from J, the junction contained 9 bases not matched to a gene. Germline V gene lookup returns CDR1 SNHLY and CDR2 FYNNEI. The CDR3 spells CASPLQSGSYNEQFF. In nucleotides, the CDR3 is TGTGCCAGCCCCCTCCAGAGCGGGAGCTACAATGAGCAGTTCTTC.

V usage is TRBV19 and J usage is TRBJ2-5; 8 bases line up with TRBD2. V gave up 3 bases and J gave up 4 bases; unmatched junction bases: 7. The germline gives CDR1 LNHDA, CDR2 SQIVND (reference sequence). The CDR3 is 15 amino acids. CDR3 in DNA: TGTGCCAGTAGTATCCTTGCGGGAGGAGGAGAGACCCAGTACTTC. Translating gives CASSILAGGGETQYF.

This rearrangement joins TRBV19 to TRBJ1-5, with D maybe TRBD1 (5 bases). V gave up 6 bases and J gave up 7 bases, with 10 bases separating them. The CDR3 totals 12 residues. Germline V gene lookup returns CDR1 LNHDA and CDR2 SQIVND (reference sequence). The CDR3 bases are TGTGCCAGTAGATTGGGGCTGCAGCCCCAGCATTTT. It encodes CASRLGLQPQHF.

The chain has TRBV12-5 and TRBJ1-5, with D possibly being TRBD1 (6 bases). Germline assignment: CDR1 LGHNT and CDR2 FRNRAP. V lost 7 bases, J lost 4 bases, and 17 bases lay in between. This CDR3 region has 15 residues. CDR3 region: CASATSGGINQPQHF. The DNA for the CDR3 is TGTGCTAGTGCCACATCGGGGGGCATAAATCAGCCCCAGCATTTT.

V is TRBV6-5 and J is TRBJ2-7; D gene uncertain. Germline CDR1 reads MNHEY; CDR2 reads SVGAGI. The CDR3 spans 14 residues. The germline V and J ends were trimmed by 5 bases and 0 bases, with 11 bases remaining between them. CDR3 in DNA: TGTGCCAGCAGTATAAGCGTCTACTCCTACGAGCAGTACTTC. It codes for CASSISVYSYEQYF.

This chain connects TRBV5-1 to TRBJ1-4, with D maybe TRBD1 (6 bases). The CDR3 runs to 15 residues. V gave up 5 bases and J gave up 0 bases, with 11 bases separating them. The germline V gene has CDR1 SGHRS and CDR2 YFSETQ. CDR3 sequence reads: CASRTTGTTNEKLFF. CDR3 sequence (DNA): TGCGCCAGCAGAACCACAGGGACAACTAATGAAAAACTGTTTTTT.

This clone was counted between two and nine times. The CDR3 DNA reads TGTGCCAGTAGTGTGGACCCCTATGGCAATGAGCAGTTCTTC. This sequence encodes CASSVDPYGNEQFF. The V call is TRBV19, the J call TRBJ2-1; the D is unclear. The CDR3 loop spans 14 amino acids. Trimming cost V 5 bases and J 6 bases, with 14 bases left between them. Germline lookup yields CDR1 LNHDA and CDR2 SQIVND (reference sequence).

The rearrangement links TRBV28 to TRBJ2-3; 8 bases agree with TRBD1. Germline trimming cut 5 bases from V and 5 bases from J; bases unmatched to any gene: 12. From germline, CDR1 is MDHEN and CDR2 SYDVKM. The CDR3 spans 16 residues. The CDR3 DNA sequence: TGTGCCAGCAGTCCCCTGACAGGGGAAAAAGGAGATACGCAGTATTTT. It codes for CASSPLTGEKGDTQYF.

The CDR3: CASSQSRNNEQFF. The CDR3 DNA follows: TGTGCCAGCTCACAGAGCAGAAACAATGAGCAGTTCTTC. The V call is TRBV18, the J call TRBJ2-1; D gene unclear. The ends were cut back, 4 bases at V and 5 bases at J, with 9 bases in the middle. The CDR3 is 13 residues long. Germline V gene data show CDR1 as KGHSH and CDR2 as LQKENI.

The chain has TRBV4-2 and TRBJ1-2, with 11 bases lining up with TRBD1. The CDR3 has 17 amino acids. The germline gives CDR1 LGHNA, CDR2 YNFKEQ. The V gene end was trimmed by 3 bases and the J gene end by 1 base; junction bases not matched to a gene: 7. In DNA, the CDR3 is TGTGCCAGCAGCCATCCCGGACAGGGGGCTGATAACTATGGCTACACCTTC. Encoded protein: CASSHPGQGADNYGYTF.

DNA of the CDR3: TGTGCCAGCAGCTTAGGACCCGACAGCAGGACTGAAGCTTTCTTT. This encodes CASSLGPDSRTEAFF. The rearrangement joins TRBV7-9 to TRBJ1-1; possibly TRBD1 for D (5 bases). V was trimmed by 1 base and J by 5 bases, leaving 14 bases between them. The germline V gene encodes CDR1 SEHNR and CDR2 FQNEAQ (reference sequence). This CDR3 region has 15 residues.

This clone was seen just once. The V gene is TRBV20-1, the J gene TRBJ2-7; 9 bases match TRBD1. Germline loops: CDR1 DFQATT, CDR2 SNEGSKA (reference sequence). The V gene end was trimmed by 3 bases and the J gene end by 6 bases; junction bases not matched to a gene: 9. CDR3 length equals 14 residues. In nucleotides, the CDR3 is TGCAGTGCTAGTCCCGGGACAGGGTCTCGCGAGCAGTACTTC. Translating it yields CSASPGTGSREQYF.

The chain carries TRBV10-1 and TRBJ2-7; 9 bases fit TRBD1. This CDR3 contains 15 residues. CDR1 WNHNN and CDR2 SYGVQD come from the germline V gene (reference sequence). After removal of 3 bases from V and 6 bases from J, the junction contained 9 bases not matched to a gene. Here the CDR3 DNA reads TGCGCCAGCAGTGACTCCGGGACAGGGAGGTCCGAGCAGTACTTC. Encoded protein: CASSDSGTGRSEQYF.

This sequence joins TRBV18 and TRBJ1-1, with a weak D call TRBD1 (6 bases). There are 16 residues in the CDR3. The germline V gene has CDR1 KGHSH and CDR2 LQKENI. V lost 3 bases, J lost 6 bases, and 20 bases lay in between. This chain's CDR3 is CASSPRAGQSFPEAFF. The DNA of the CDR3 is TGTGCCAGCTCACCGAGAGCGGGACAAAGCTTTCCTGAAGCTTTCTTT.

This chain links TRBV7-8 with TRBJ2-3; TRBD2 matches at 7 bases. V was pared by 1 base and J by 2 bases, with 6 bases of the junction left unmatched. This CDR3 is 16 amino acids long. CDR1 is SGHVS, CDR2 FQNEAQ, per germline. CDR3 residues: CASSLVASGNTDTQYF. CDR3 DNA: TGTGCCAGCAGCTTAGTGGCTAGCGGAAACACAGATACGCAGTATTTT.

This CDR3 reads CASSARDRGFRTQYF. The CDR3 DNA follows: TGCGCCAGCAGTGCCCGGGACAGGGGCTTTCGTACGCAGTATTTT. The chain uses TRBV10-1 and TRBJ2-3, with 10 bases matching TRBD1. This CDR3 has 15 amino acids. V lost 4 bases to trimming and J lost 8 bases; unmatched junction nucleotides: 9. CDR1 is WNHNN, CDR2 SYGVQD, per germline (reference sequence).

CDR3 in amino acids: CSVVGRNNINEQFF. The CDR3 nucleotides read TGCAGCGTTGTAGGAAGGAATAACATCAATGAGCAGTTCTTC. V is TRBV29-1 and J is TRBJ2-1; D is undetermined. V was cut by 4 bases and J by 6 bases, with 16 bases left in between. The CDR3 consists of 14 residues. Germline CDR1 is SQVTM and CDR2 is ANQGSEA.

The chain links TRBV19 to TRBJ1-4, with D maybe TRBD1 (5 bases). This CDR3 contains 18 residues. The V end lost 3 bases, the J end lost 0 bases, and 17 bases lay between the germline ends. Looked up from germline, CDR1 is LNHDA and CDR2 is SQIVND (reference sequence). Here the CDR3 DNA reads TGTGCCAGTAGTATCTTGACAGTATACCCTGCAACTAATGAAAAACTGTTTTTT. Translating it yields CASSILTVYPATNEKLFF.

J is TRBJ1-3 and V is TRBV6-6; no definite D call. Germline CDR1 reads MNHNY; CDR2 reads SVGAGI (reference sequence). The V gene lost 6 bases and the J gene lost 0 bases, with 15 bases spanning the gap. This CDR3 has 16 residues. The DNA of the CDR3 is TGTGCCAGCAGCCTCGACTCCTTACGCTCTGGAAACACCATATATTTT. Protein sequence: CASSLDSLRSGNTIYF.

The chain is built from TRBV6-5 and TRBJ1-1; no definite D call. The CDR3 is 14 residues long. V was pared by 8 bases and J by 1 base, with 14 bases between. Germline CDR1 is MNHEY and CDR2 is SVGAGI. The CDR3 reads CASSFIGRNTEAFF. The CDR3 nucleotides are TGTGCCAGCTCTTTTATAGGGCGGAACACTGAAGCTTTCTTT.

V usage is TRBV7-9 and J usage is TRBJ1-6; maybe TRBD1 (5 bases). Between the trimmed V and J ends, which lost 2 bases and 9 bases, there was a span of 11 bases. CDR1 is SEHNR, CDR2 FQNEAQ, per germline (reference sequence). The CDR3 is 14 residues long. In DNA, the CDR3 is TGTGCCAGCAGCTTAATCCCTAGGGGTTCACCCCTCCACTTT. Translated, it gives CASSLIPRGSPLHF.

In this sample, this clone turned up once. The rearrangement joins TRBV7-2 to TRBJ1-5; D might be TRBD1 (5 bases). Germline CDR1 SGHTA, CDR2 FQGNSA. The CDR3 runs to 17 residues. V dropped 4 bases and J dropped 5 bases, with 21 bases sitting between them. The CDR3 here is CASSSSGRWLGHQPQHF. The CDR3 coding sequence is TGTGCCAGCAGCTCTAGTGGGCGTTGGTTGGGACATCAGCCCCAGCATTTT.

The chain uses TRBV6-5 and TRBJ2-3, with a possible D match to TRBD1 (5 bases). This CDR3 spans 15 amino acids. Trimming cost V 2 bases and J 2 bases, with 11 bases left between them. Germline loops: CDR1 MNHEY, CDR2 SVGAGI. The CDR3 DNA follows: TGTGCCAGCAGTTACCGACAGCCTTACACAGATACGCAGTATTTT. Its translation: CASSYRQPYTDTQYF.

The CDR3 nucleotides read TGCAGTGCTAGTAGCGGGAGGGACTCCGGTGAGCAGTTCTTC. Its translation is CSASSGRDSGEQFF. The chain uses TRBV20-1 and TRBJ2-1; the match to TRBD2 covers 11 bases. Germline assignment: CDR1 DFQATT and CDR2 SNEGSKA (reference sequence). This CDR3 spans 14 amino acids. After removal of 3 bases from V and 9 bases from J, the junction contained 7 bases not matched to a gene.

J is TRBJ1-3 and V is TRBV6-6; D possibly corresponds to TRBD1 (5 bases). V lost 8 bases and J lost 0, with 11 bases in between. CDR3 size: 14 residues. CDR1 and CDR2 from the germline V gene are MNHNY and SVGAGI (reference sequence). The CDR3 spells CASEGTFSGNTIYF. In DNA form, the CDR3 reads TGTGCCAGCGAGGGGACCTTCTCTGGAAACACCATATATTTT.

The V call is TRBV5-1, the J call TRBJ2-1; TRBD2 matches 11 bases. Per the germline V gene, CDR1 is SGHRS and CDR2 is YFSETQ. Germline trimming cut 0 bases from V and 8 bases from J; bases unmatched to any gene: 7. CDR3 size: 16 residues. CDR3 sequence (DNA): TGCGCCAGCAGCTTGGGCTCTAGCGGGGGGTCGGATGAGCAGTTCTTC. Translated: CASSLGSSGGSDEQFF.

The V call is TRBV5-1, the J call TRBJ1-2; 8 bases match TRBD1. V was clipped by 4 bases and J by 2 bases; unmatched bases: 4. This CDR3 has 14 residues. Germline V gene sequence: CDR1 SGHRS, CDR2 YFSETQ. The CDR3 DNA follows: TGCGCCAGCAGCAACCGGACAGGGAACTATGGCTACACCTTC. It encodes CASSNRTGNYGYTF.

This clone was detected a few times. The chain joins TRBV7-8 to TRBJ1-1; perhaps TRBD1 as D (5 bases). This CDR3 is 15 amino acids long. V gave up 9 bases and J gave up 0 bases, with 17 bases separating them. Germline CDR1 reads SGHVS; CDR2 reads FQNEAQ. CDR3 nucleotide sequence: TGTGCCAGTACGAGTGTAGGGGCCCTGAACACTGAAGCTTTCTTT. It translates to CASTSVGALNTEAFF. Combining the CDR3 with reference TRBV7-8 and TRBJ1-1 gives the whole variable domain GAGVSQSPRYKVAKRGQDVALRCDPISGHVSLFWYQQALGQGPEFLTYFQNEAQLDKSGLPSDRFFAERPEGSVSTLKIQRTQQEDSAVYLCASTSVGALNTEAFFGQGTRLTVV.

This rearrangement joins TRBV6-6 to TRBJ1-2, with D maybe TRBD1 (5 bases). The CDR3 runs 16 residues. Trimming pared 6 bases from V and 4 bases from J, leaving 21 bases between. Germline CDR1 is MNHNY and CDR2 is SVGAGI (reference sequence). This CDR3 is CASSLSPTDSLYGYTF. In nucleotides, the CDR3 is TGTGCCAGCAGCCTAAGTCCGACAGACTCCCTCTATGGCTACACCTTC.